Below are 28 T cell receptor beta chains sequenced from a single sample in a study of blood T cell repertoires in COVID-19. Only in-frame clones appear in the TCRdb table, and some are missing; sequencing was by immunoSEQ multiplex PCR. The table includes around 62,000 clones, approximately 90% detected once. The sequenced sample was peripheral blood. The receptor set was obtained from a woman between 55 and 75 years old with acute or convalescent COVID-19.

The chain links TRBV18 to TRBJ1-3; 10 positions match TRBD1. The CDR3 consists of 16 residues. CDR1 KGHSH and CDR2 LQKENI come from the germline V gene. J lost 1 base, V lost 1 base, and 1 base had no gene match. The CDR3 protein is CASSPRTGGSGNTIYF. The CDR3 bases are TGTGCCAGCTCACCACGGACAGGGGGATCTGGAAACACCATATATTTT.

This chain connects TRBV7-2 to TRBJ2-3; 7 bases map to TRBD1. The CDR3 is 13 residues long. Germline V gives CDR1 SGHTA, CDR2 FQGNSA. Trimming removed 5 bases from V and 6 bases from J; junction bases left unmatched: 5. The CDR3 coding sequence is TGTGCCAGCAGCACACAGGGGCGGGATACGCAGTATTTT. Amino acids: CASSTQGRDTQYF.

The rearrangement links TRBV2 to TRBJ1-2; no reliable D call. V gave up 8 bases and J gave up 3 bases, with 13 bases separating them. From germline, CDR1 is SNHLY and CDR2 FYNNEI. The CDR3 has 13 amino acids. The CDR3 DNA is TGTGCCAGCTTCTCGGGAGACCACTATGGCTACACCTTC. Translation: CASFSGDHYGYTF.

V and J are TRBV4-1 and TRBJ1-6; the D is unclear. The CDR3 runs 14 residues. Germline lookup yields CDR1 MGHRA and CDR2 YSYEKL. V lost 0 bases, J lost 9 bases, and 9 bases lay in between. CDR3 sequence (DNA): TGCGCCAGCAGCCAAGAAGCAGGAACTTCACCCCTCCACTTT. Translated: CASSQEAGTSPLHF.

This chain uses TRBV14 with TRBJ1-1, with D possibly matching TRBD1 (5 bases). The V end lost 2 bases, the J end lost 1 base, and 8 bases lay between the germline ends. Per the germline V gene, CDR1 is SGHDN and CDR2 is FVKESK. This CDR3 is 14 amino acids long. CDR3 region: CASSQQGWNTEAFF. DNA for the CDR3: TGTGCCAGCAGCCAACAGGGATGGAACACTGAAGCTTTCTTT.

CDR3 nucleotide sequence: TGCGCCAGCAGCTTGCGGGCAGCGGGCGGATCTCTCAACACTGAAGCTTTCTTT. Residues: CASSLRAAGGSLNTEAFF. The V call is TRBV5-1, the J call TRBJ1-1; D is ambiguous. Germline V gene lookup returns CDR1 SGHRS and CDR2 YFSETQ. Between the trimmed V and J ends, which lost 1 base and 2 bases, there was a span of 21 bases. CDR3 length: 18 amino acids.

This sequence joins TRBV3-1 (or the pseudogene TRBV3-2) and TRBJ1-1; TRBD1 might be the D (5 bases). V lost 4 bases to trimming and J lost 5 bases, with 20 bases between them. The CDR3 loop spans 16 amino acids. The germline CDR1 and CDR2 sequences are LGHDT and YNNKEL (reference sequence). The CDR3: CASSPASGGGITEAFF. CDR3 in DNA: TGTGCCAGCAGCCCAGCGAGCGGCGGGGGAATTACTGAAGCTTTCTTT.

The chain is built from TRBV7-2 and TRBJ2-5; weak D call: TRBD2 (6 bases). The V gene's germline CDR1 is SGHTA and CDR2 FQGNSA. This CDR3 is 15 amino acids long. V lost 7 bases to trimming and J lost 2 bases, with 17 bases between them. This chain's CDR3 is CASNDFPGRQETQYF. DNA of the CDR3: TGTGCCAGCAACGATTTCCCAGGGAGGCAAGAGACCCAGTACTTC.

The J gene is TRBJ2-2, the V gene TRBV6-2 or TRBV6-3; tentatively, D is TRBD2 (7 bases). Germline V gives CDR1 MNHEY, CDR2 SVGEGT. V lost 2 bases to trimming and J lost 4 bases, with 11 bases between them. This CDR3 spans 15 amino acids. CDR3 sequence reads: CASSYGGASTGELFF. In DNA, the CDR3 is TGTGCCAGCAGTTACGGGGGGGCGAGCACCGGGGAGCTGTTTTTT.

J is TRBJ2-7 and V is TRBV6-5, with 7 bases identical to TRBD1. The CDR3 totals 15 residues. Germline V gene lookup returns CDR1 MNHEY and CDR2 SVGAGI. J lost 0 bases, V lost 6 bases, and 8 bases had no gene match. Written as DNA, the CDR3 is TGTGCCAGCAGCTCGAGGACAGGTAACTCCTACGAGCAGTACGTC. This gives the protein CASSSRTGNSYEQYV.

The chain couples TRBV7-8 to TRBJ1-2, with a weak D call TRBD1 (6 bases). Germline V gene lookup returns CDR1 SGHVS and CDR2 FQNEAQ. Trimming removed 4 bases from V and 7 bases from J, with 16 bases in between. The CDR3 runs 14 residues. The CDR3 spells CASSSRGAVRGYTF. CDR3 in DNA: TGTGCCAGCAGCTCCAGGGGAGCCGTGCGTGGCTACACCTTC.

The chain has TRBV5-4 and TRBJ1-1, with no clear D. This CDR3 is 13 amino acids long. The germline CDR1 and CDR2 sequences are SGHNT and YYREEE (reference sequence). The V and J ends lost 0 bases and 4 bases respectively, with 7 bases between them. CDR3 sequence (DNA): TGTGCCAGCAGCTTGGTGGGGAGCACTGAAGCTTTCTTT. This codes for CASSLVGSTEAFF. The full variable domain, completed using reference TRBV5-4 and TRBJ1-1, is ETGVTQSPTHLIKTRGQQVTLRCSSQSGHNTVSWYQQALGQGPQFIFQYYREEENGRGNFPPRFSGLQFPNYSSELNVNALELDDSALYLCASSLVGSTEAFFGQGTRLTVV.

This clone was seen a few times. The chain has TRBV25-1 and TRBJ1-1; tentative D call: TRBD1 (6 bases). The V and J ends lost 0 bases and 6 bases respectively, with 11 bases between them. There are 14 residues in the CDR3. Germline V gene sequence: CDR1 MGHDK, CDR2 SYGVNS. The CDR3 bases are TGTGCCAGCAGTGAATATAGCAGGGGCGCTGAAGCTTTCTTT. It encodes CASSEYSRGAEAFF.

The V gene is TRBV30, the J gene TRBJ1-2, with D maybe TRBD1 (5 bases). CDR1 is GTSNPN and CDR2 is SVGIG in the germline V gene (reference sequence). The germline V and J ends were trimmed by 3 bases and 4 bases, with 18 bases remaining between them. The CDR3 is 15 amino acids. CDR3 coding DNA: TGTGCCTGGAGACGGGTTCTTGGGGCCGCCTATGGCTACACCTTC. Translation: CAWRRVLGAAYGYTF.

CDR3 region: CASSSFRVSSGISDEQFF. Written as DNA, the CDR3 is TGTGCCAGCAGCTCATTTAGGGTCTCTAGCGGGATTTCCGATGAGCAGTTCTTC. This chain connects TRBV7-2 to TRBJ2-1; TRBD2 matches 9 bases. J gave up 8 bases and V 4 bases, and 18 bases lay outside the gene matches. CDR1 SGHTA and CDR2 FQGNSA come from the germline V gene. The CDR3 consists of 18 residues.

The rearrangement links TRBV28 to TRBJ2-7; 7 bases align to TRBD1. After removal of 4 bases from V and 4 bases from J, the junction contained 7 bases not matched to a gene. Germline V gives CDR1 MDHEN, CDR2 SYDVKM. This CDR3 contains 14 residues. The CDR3 DNA reads TGTGCCAGCAGTTCCGGGACAGTTTTTTACGAGCAGTACGTC. Translated: CASSSGTVFYEQYV.

The rearrangement links TRBV18 to TRBJ2-1, with 8 bases lining up with TRBD1. The CDR3 consists of 16 residues. Germline V lookup: CDR1 KGHSH, CDR2 LQKENI. V dropped 6 bases and J dropped 0; count of bases not matched to a gene: 7. CDR3 protein: CASSLGQGSSYNEQFF. The DNA for the CDR3 is TGTGCCAGCTCCCTTGGACAGGGCAGCTCCTACAATGAGCAGTTCTTC.

This chain joins TRBV7-9 and TRBJ2-7, with D perhaps TRBD1 (6 bases). Germline V gene data show CDR1 as SEHNR and CDR2 as FQNEAQ (reference sequence). This CDR3 has 17 residues. V was clipped by 3 bases and J by 1 base, with 19 bases between them. CDR3 bases: TGTGCCAGCAGCTTTGGAGTGCTTAGGACAGCATCCTACGAGCAGTACGTC. This gives the protein CASSFGVLRTASYEQYV.

The gene calls are TRBV5-1 and TRBJ1-4; TRBD1 matches 11 bases. The germline CDR1 and CDR2 sequences are SGHRS and YFSETQ. This CDR3 is built from 16 residues. V lost 9 bases, J lost 0 bases, and 7 bases stayed unmatched. CDR3 in amino acids: CATKVGQGATNEKLFF. Written as DNA, the CDR3 is TGCGCCACCAAAGTGGGACAGGGGGCAACTAATGAAAAACTGTTTTTT.

This clone appeared a few times. V usage is TRBV29-1 and J usage is TRBJ2-5; maybe TRBD2 (5 bases). This CDR3 is built from 12 residues. V was cut by 5 bases and J by 5 bases, with 12 bases left in between. Germline CDR1 reads SQVTM; CDR2 reads ANQGSEA. The DNA of the CDR3 is TGCAGCGTTCTCAGCGGTCTGGAGACCCAGTACTTC. It yields the protein CSVLSGLETQYF.

This clone came up a few times. The chain has TRBV4-1 and TRBJ1-6; the D gene is possibly TRBD1 (5 bases). CDR1 and CDR2 (germline): MGHRA, YSYEKL. The CDR3 runs to 20 residues. V was clipped by 1 base and J by 0 bases, with 19 bases between them. The CDR3 DNA reads TGCGCCAGCAGCCAAGCCCGGGTAGGGGCAGGGTCCTCCTATAATTCACCCCTCCACTTT. This gives the protein CASSQARVGAGSSYNSPLHF.

This chain connects TRBV3-1 (or the pseudogene TRBV3-2) to TRBJ2-4; weak D call: TRBD2 (6 bases). Germline lookup yields CDR1 LGHDT and CDR2 YNNKEL (reference sequence). The CDR3 is 16 amino acids. Trimming cost V 0 bases and J 0 bases, with 9 bases left between them. This CDR3 is CASSQDGGVAKNIQYF. The CDR3 coding sequence is TGTGCCAGCAGCCAAGATGGCGGGGTAGCCAAAAACATTCAGTACTTC.

The chain joins TRBV6-5 to TRBJ2-3, with D perhaps matching TRBD2 (6 bases). The ends were cut back, 2 bases at V and 3 bases at J, with 12 bases in the middle. Germline lookup yields CDR1 MNHEY and CDR2 SVGAGI. The CDR3 loop spans 15 amino acids. DNA for the CDR3: TGTGCCAGCAGTTACATGGGAGGAGGGACAGATACGCAGTATTTT. Translation: CASSYMGGGTDTQYF.

V usage is TRBV19 and J usage is TRBJ1-1; TRBD1 agrees at 7 bases. CDR3 size: 16 residues. Germline assignment: CDR1 LNHDA and CDR2 SQIVND (reference sequence). The junction had 11 bases not matched to a gene; V was cut back by 7 bases and J by 0 bases. CDR3 nucleotides: TGTGCCAGTATCCCGACAGGGCCATCAGTGAACACTGAAGCTTTCTTT. Residues: CASIPTGPSVNTEAFF.

J is TRBJ2-3 and V is TRBV28, with D possibly being TRBD2 (5 bases). The CDR3 length is 11 residues. Trimming took off 3 bases at V and 7 bases at J, with 5 bases between the two ends. Germline lookup yields CDR1 MDHEN and CDR2 SYDVKM. CDR3 residues: CASSFGNTQYF. Written as DNA, the CDR3 is TGTGCCAGCAGTTTCGGGAATACGCAGTATTTT.

The V call is TRBV6-1, the J call TRBJ1-5, with unresolved D. The ends were cut back, 2 bases at V and 4 bases at J, with 9 bases in the middle. The CDR3 extends over 14 amino acids. Germline V lookup: CDR1 MNHNS, CDR2 SASEGT. For the CDR3, the DNA is TGTGCCAGCAGTGAACTCGTCAGAAATCAGCCCCAGCATTTT. Residues: CASSELVRNQPQHF.

The chain uses TRBV9 and TRBJ2-1; D is possibly TRBD1 (6 bases). Germline V gene lookup returns CDR1 SGDLS and CDR2 YYNGEE. This CDR3 is built from 15 residues. The V gene lost 4 bases and the J gene lost 9 bases, with 20 bases spanning the gap. The CDR3 spells CASSRDTKGYGEQFF. CDR3 DNA sequence: TGTGCCAGCAGCAGGGACACTAAAGGGTACGGTGAGCAGTTCTTC.

The chain couples TRBV5-4 to TRBJ2-2, with 7 bases identical to TRBD1. Unmatched junction bases numbered 4, after V lost 5 bases and J lost 3 bases. CDR1 and CDR2 (germline): SGHNT, YYREEE (reference sequence). The CDR3 sequence is 14 residues long. DNA for the CDR3: TGTGCCAGCAGGAATACAGGGGACACCGGGGAGCTGTTTTTT. Its protein is CASRNTGDTGELFF.